One and the same sample provided the 23 T cell receptor beta chains below, sequenced in a study of OX40 agonist ivuxolimab in advanced cancers. Only in-frame clones appear in the TCRdb table, and some are missing; sequencing was by immunoSEQ multiplex PCR. There are tens of thousands of clones in the sample; about 85% occur only once, and roughly 2.2% lies in the top ten. Source: CD4+ or CD8+ T cells sorted from blood, taken in a trial of the OX40 agonist ivuxolimab. Receptor source: an adult with an advanced solid tumor such as melanoma, head and neck, liver or kidney cancer.

The chain is built from TRBV6-6 and TRBJ2-1, with 7 bases identical to TRBD2. This CDR3 is 15 amino acids long. Germline loops: CDR1 MNHNY, CDR2 SVGAGI (reference sequence). The V segment lost 10 bases and the J segment 0 bases; nucleotides outside the gene matches: 9. CDR3 loop: CATQEGGSSYNEQFF. CDR3 sequence (DNA): TGTGCCACCCAAGAGGGCGGGAGCTCCTACAATGAGCAGTTCTTC.

The rearrangement links TRBV5-4 to TRBJ2-7; a possible D gene is TRBD2 (5 bases). Between the trimmed V and J ends, which lost 0 bases and 6 bases, there was a span of 13 bases. The CDR3 extends over 14 amino acids. Germline values: CDR1 SGHNT, CDR2 YYREEE (reference sequence). The CDR3 DNA is TGTGCCAGCAGCTTGGGGCCGCGGGTCGGCGAGCAGTACTTC. This sequence encodes CASSLGPRVGEQYF.

The V and J genes are TRBV10-3 and TRBJ1-2; tentative D call: TRBD1 (5 bases). This CDR3 is 16 amino acids long. Trimming cost V 0 bases and J 1 base, with 12 bases left between them. Germline V gene lookup returns CDR1 ENHRY and CDR2 SYGVKD. CDR3 protein: CAISESRGALNYGYTF. As DNA, the CDR3 is TGTGCCATCAGTGAGTCGAGAGGGGCGCTTAACTATGGCTACACCTTC.

The V and J genes are TRBV28 and TRBJ2-1; a weak D match, TRBD2 (5 bases). CDR3 length: 11 amino acids. Per the germline V gene, CDR1 is MDHEN and CDR2 is SYDVKM. V dropped 4 bases and J dropped 8 bases, with 6 bases sitting between them. CDR3 in DNA: TGTGCCAGCAGTTGGAGGTATGAGCAGTTCTTC. This encodes CASSWRYEQFF.

The rearrangement uses TRBV11-2 and TRBJ2-7; maybe TRBD1 (5 bases). CDR3 length equals 13 residues. Germline V gives CDR1 SGHAT, CDR2 FQNNGV. V lost 5 bases and J 3 bases, leaving 11 bases between the germline ends. This chain's CDR3 is CASSPTVGYEQYF. The CDR3, as DNA: TGTGCCAGCAGCCCGACAGTTGGCTACGAGCAGTACTTC.

The chain recombines TRBV11-1 with TRBJ2-7, with TRBD2 as a possible D gene (5 bases). The V and J ends lost 3 bases and 0 bases respectively, with 12 bases between them. The CDR3 is 15 residues long. CDR1 is SGHAT and CDR2 is FQDESV in the germline V gene (reference sequence). The CDR3 here is CASSFLPGSSYEQYF. Here the CDR3 DNA reads TGTGCCAGCAGCTTCCTTCCTGGGAGCTCCTACGAGCAGTACTTC. Together with reference TRBV11-1 and TRBJ2-7, the CDR3 gives the full variable domain: EAEVAQSPRYKITEKSQAVAFWCDPISGHATLYWYRQILGQGPELLVQFQDESVVDDSQLPKDRFSAERLKGVDSTLKIQPAELGDSAMYLCASSFLPGSSYEQYFGPGTRLTVT.

The V gene is TRBV5-1, the J gene TRBJ2-7; 8 bases line up with TRBD1. Trimming cost V 0 bases and J 6 bases; bases outside gene matches: 5. The germline CDR1 and CDR2 sequences are SGHRS and YFSETQ. The CDR3 is made up of 14 amino acids. The CDR3 DNA reads as TGCGCCAGCAGCTTGGGACAGGGGTTTGCCGAGCAGTACTTC. Translated: CASSLGQGFAEQYF.

This clone was seen once. The chain combines TRBV19 with TRBJ1-2; D may be TRBD1 (6 bases). The V end lost 6 bases, the J end lost 4 bases, and 15 bases lay between the germline ends. CDR1 is LNHDA and CDR2 is SQIVND in the germline V gene (reference sequence). CDR3 length equals 14 residues. CDR3 region: CASRRTTGSYGYTF. In nucleotides, the CDR3 is TGTGCCAGTAGGCGGACGACAGGTTCCTATGGCTACACCTTC.

This chain joins TRBV27 and TRBJ1-6; 10 nucleotides agree with TRBD1. The length of the CDR3 is 18 residues. Germline CDR1 is MNHEY and CDR2 is SMNVEV (reference sequence). V lost 2 bases and J lost 0; bases outside the gene matches: 4. The DNA of the CDR3 is TGTGCCAGCAGTTTAAGGGGACAGGGGAGCTCCTATAATTCACCCCTCCACTTT. Its translation is CASSLRGQGSSYNSPLHF.

This clone was detected many times. This chain uses TRBV19 with TRBJ2-7; D gene unclear. CDR1 is LNHDA, CDR2 SQIVND, per germline (reference sequence). The V gene lost 11 bases and the J gene lost 4 bases, with 12 bases spanning the gap. The CDR3 sequence is 11 residues long. CDR3: CASQGRYEQYF. The DNA for the CDR3 is TGTGCCTCCCAAGGGCGGTACGAGCAGTACTTC.

The genes are TRBV27 and TRBJ2-5; TRBD1 is a possible D gene (5 bases). Deletions cut 3 bases from V and 5 bases from J, with 16 bases between. Germline values: CDR1 MNHEY, CDR2 SMNVEV (reference sequence). The CDR3 has 15 residues. The CDR3 loop is CASSFQGPAGETQYF. The CDR3 DNA follows: TGTGCCAGCAGTTTCCAGGGCCCCGCAGGGGAGACCCAGTACTTC.

This rearrangement joins TRBV5-1 to TRBJ2-7; 7 bases line up with TRBD1. CDR3 size: 15 residues. Germline CDR1 and CDR2: SGHRS and YFSETQ. The V and J ends lost 0 bases and 0 bases, in that order; junction bases with no gene match: 3. The CDR3 sequence is CASSLGGGASYEQYF. The CDR3 nucleotides are TGCGCCAGCAGCTTGGGAGGGGGCGCCTCCTACGAGCAGTACTTC. The full variable domain, with the rest looked up from reference TRBV5-1 and TRBJ2-7, is KAGVTQTPRYLIKTRGQQVTLSCSPISGHRSVSWYQQTPGQGLQFLFEYFSETQRNKGNFPGRFSGRQFSNSRSEMNVSTLELGDSALYLCASSLGGGASYEQYFGPGTRLTVT.

The genes are TRBV5-1 and TRBJ1-3; tentatively, D is TRBD1 (5 bases). Germline V gives CDR1 SGHRS, CDR2 YFSETQ. Trimming took 1 base from V and 0 from J, leaving 14 bases between them. The CDR3 is 17 amino acids. The chain's CDR3 is CASSLSRGRLSGNTIYF. In nucleotides, the CDR3 is TGCGCCAGCAGCTTGAGTAGGGGACGGCTCTCTGGAAACACCATATATTTT.

This clone was recorded once. The gene calls are TRBV7-7 and TRBJ2-3; D assignment may be TRBD1 or TRBD2 (6 bases each). Germline V gene lookup returns CDR1 SSHAT and CDR2 FNYEAQ (reference sequence). CDR3 length: 15 amino acids. V lost 5 bases and J 3 bases, leaving 15 bases between the germline ends. CDR3 DNA: TGTGCCAGCAGCGAAAGGGGGGAGCTAACAGATACGCAGTATTTT. Encoded protein: CASSERGELTDTQYF.

This clone was seen just once. The genes are TRBV7-7 and TRBJ2-2, with D possibly being TRBD1 (6 bases). The CDR3 loop spans 16 amino acids. V lost 5 bases and J 0 bases, leaving 13 bases between the germline ends. CDR1 SSHAT and CDR2 FNYEAQ come from the germline V gene (reference sequence). The CDR3 protein is CASSRTGTSNTGELFF. Written as DNA, the CDR3 is TGTGCCAGCAGCCGTACCGGGACATCGAACACCGGGGAGCTGTTTTTT.

This clone was seen once. The chain carries TRBV30 and TRBJ1-5; D may be TRBD1 (5 bases). The CDR3 runs to 13 residues. Germline V gene lookup returns CDR1 GTSNPN and CDR2 SVGIG (reference sequence). V lost 4 bases, J lost 6 bases, and 13 bases lay in between. The CDR3 bases are TGTGCCTGGACTACGGACATTGGTCAGCCCCAGCATTTT. Translated: CAWTTDIGQPQHF.

The chain has TRBV7-9 and TRBJ1-2; D remains unclear. Germline V gives CDR1 SEHNR, CDR2 FQNEAQ (reference sequence). This CDR3 is built from 14 residues. Trimming took off 5 bases at V and 1 base at J, with 11 bases between the two ends. CDR3: CASSREGVNYGYTF. In DNA, the CDR3 is TGTGCCAGCAGCAGAGAAGGAGTTAACTATGGCTACACCTTC.

The gene calls are TRBV6-6 and TRBJ1-2, with D possibly matching TRBD1 (6 bases). Trimming left V 0 bases short and J 7 bases short, with 15 bases between. CDR1 is MNHNY and CDR2 is SVGAGI in the germline V gene (reference sequence). The CDR3 spans 15 residues. CDR3 amino acids: CASSYSGRGGSGYTF. The CDR3 DNA sequence: TGTGCCAGCAGTTACTCTGGCAGGGGCGGCTCTGGCTACACCTTC.

The chain joins TRBV19 to TRBJ2-1; weak D call: TRBD2 (5 bases). V was cut by 2 bases and J by 4 bases, with 12 bases left in between. Germline V lookup: CDR1 LNHDA, CDR2 SQIVND (reference sequence). The length of the CDR3 is 15 residues. The CDR3 sequence is CASSIRGPGYNEQFF. For the CDR3, the DNA is TGTGCCAGTAGTATAAGAGGGCCTGGATACAATGAGCAGTTCTTC.

The chain uses TRBV6-6 and TRBJ1-5; the match to TRBD1 covers 7 bases. Germline CDR1 MNHNY, CDR2 SVGAGI (reference sequence). The CDR3 spans 14 residues. Written as DNA, the CDR3 is TGTGCAGTATCTTTCACAGGGGGCAATCAGCCCCAGCATTTT. Protein: CAVSFTGGNQPQHF.

The chain has TRBV27 and TRBJ2-1, with D tentatively TRBD2 (6 bases). V gave up 7 bases and J gave up 2 bases, with 15 bases separating them. The CDR3 is 15 amino acids. The V gene's germline CDR1 is MNHEY and CDR2 SMNVEV (reference sequence). CDR3: CASNSPGSTYNEQFF. The CDR3 nucleotides are TGTGCCAGCAACTCTCCCGGGAGTACCTACAATGAGCAGTTCTTC.

CDR3 sequence reads: CASSYSAGLNTEAFF. CDR3 in DNA: TGTGCCAGCAGTTACTCGGCAGGGCTGAACACTGAAGCTTTCTTT. The chain employs TRBV6-5 and TRBJ1-1; D might be TRBD1 (5 bases). Trimming shortened V by 0 bases and J by 0 bases, and 8 bases separated the two germline ends. Germline CDR1 reads MNHEY; CDR2 reads SVGAGI. This CDR3 region has 15 residues.

This clone appeared a few times. The chain links TRBV7-6 to TRBJ1-1, with D unresolved. V shed 1 base and J shed 4 bases, with 7 bases lying between them. The CDR3 has 13 amino acids. Germline values: CDR1 SGHVS, CDR2 FNYEAQ. CDR3 amino acids: CASSLGWGTEAFF. The CDR3 DNA sequence: TGTGCCAGCAGCTTAGGGTGGGGCACTGAAGCTTTCTTT. Full variable domain (missing parts from reference TRBV7-6 and TRBJ1-1): GAGVSQSPRYKVTKRGQDVALRCDPISGHVSLYWYRQALGQGPEFLTYFNYEAQQDKSGLPNDRFSAERPEGSISTLTIQRTEQRDSAMYRCASSLGWGTEAFFGQGTRLTVV.